Listed below are T cell receptor beta chains from one sample, sequenced in a study of cytomegalovirus exposure and HLA in healthy donors. Data came from immunoSEQ multiplex PCR; TCRdb stores just in-frame clones and leaves some out. The table lists about 200,000 clones, approximately 86% of them singletons. Sequencing was performed on PBMCs. All receptors come from a woman under 40 in good health and CMV-seronegative. The CDR3 runs from the conserved cysteine through the conserved F or W. A D gene is named only where the DNA matches it firmly. A clone size is listed for some rows: how often the clone was seen (once, few, many), or a class if it is expanded.

j_gene,d_gene,v_gene,abundance,CDR3aa,CDR3nt
TRBJ2-7,TRBD2,TRBV9,-,CASAPGGGPSEQYF,TGTGCCAGTGCTCCGGGGGGAGGGCCGTCCGAGCAGTACTTC
TRBJ2-5,-,TRBV5-1,-,CASLAPDSQTQYF,TGCGCCAGCCTCGCTCCCGACAGCCAGACCCAGTACTTC
TRBJ2-3,-,TRBV6-6,once,CASSYVAGSGSDTQYF,TGTGCCAGCAGTTACGTTGCGGGGTCCGGTTCAGATACGCAGTATTTT
TRBJ1-1,-,TRBV6-6,-,CASDISGNTEAFF,TGTGCCAGCGATATTTCAGGGAACACTGAAGCTTTCTTT
TRBJ2-7,-,TRBV11-2,-,CASSSPPEAVYEQYF,TGTGCCAGCAGCTCCCCGCCTGAGGCTGTCTACGAGCAGTACTTC
TRBJ2-7,-,TRBV7-2,-,CASSLDLRESGHEQYF,TGTGCCAGCAGCTTAGACTTACGGGAAAGCGGCCACGAGCAGTACTTC
TRBJ2-7,-,TRBV6-6,-,CASSYPGLSYEQYF,TGTGCCAGCAGTTACCCGGGACTTTCCTACGAGCAGTACTTC
TRBJ1-2,-,TRBV2,-,CASSDRQYGYTF,TGTGCCAGCAGTGATAGACAATATGGCTACACCTTC
TRBJ2-2,-,TRBV11-2,-,CASSLEPGAGELFF,TGTGCCAGCAGCTTAGAACCAGGCGCCGGGGAGCTGTTTTTT
TRBJ2-3,-,TRBV6-1,-,CASSVLGPDTQYF,TGTGCCAGCAGTGTTCTGGGGCCAGATACGCAGTATTTT
TRBJ2-7,TRBD1,TRBV9,-,CASSVFPGGLEQYF,TGTGCCAGCAGCGTATTCCCAGGGGGTCTCGAGCAGTACTTC
TRBJ2-3,-,TRBV29-1,few,CSVEDLPDTQYF,TGCAGCGTTGAAGATCTTCCAGATACGCAGTATTTT
TRBJ1-6,-,TRBV4-2,-,CASSQDSGHFSPLHF,TGTGCCAGCAGCCAAGACTCCGGACACTTTTCACCCCTCCACTTT
TRBJ1-4,-,TRBV6-5,once,CASGHPWGEKLFF,TGTGCCAGTGGACACCCATGGGGTGAAAAACTGTTTTTT
TRBJ2-7,-,TRBV5-1,-,CASSLGLATAEQYF,TGCGCCAGCAGCTTGGGTCTAGCCACGGCCGAGCAGTACTTC
TRBJ2-1,-,TRBV4-1,-,CASSQDRVEQFF,TGCGCCAGCAGCCAAGACAGGGTTGAGCAGTTCTTC
TRBJ2-3,-,TRBV4-1,-,CASSQVQNTDTQYF,TGCGCCAGCAGCCAAGTGCAGAACACAGATACGCAGTATTTT
TRBJ2-3,TRBD1,TRBV6-6,-,CASKGQGTDTQYF,TGTGCCAGCAAGGGACAGGGGACAGATACGCAGTATTTT
TRBJ2-2,-,TRBV5-1,-,CASSPASGQTNTGELFF,TGCGCCAGCAGCCCGGCCAGCGGTCAGACGAACACCGGGGAGCTGTTTTTT
TRBJ1-1,TRBD1,TRBV5-1,-,CASSTLTGVNTEAFF,TGCGCCAGCAGCACCCTGACAGGGGTGAACACTGAAGCTTTCTTT
TRBJ2-7,TRBD1,TRBV7-3,once,CASSPQGAGQYEQYF,TGTGCCAGCAGCCCCCAGGGGGCCGGGCAATACGAGCAGTACTTC
TRBJ1-2,TRBD1,TRBV9,-,CASSQGENYGYTF,TGTGCCAGTTCCCAGGGGGAAAACTATGGCTACACCTTC
TRBJ2-1,-,TRBV30,-,CAWSVLSGPREQFF,TGTGCCTGGAGTGTACTATCTGGTCCAAGAGAGCAGTTCTTC
TRBJ2-1,TRBD2,TRBV29-1,-,CSVTGLAGGQYNEQFF,TGCAGCGTTACCGGACTAGCGGGAGGGCAGTACAATGAGCAGTTCTTC
TRBJ2-1,-,TRBV25-1,-,CASSEPASDHNEQFF,TGTGCCAGCAGTGAACCGGCTAGCGACCACAATGAGCAGTTCTTC
TRBJ1-3,TRBD1,TRBV10-3,-,CAISLDRAGNTIYF,TGTGCCATCAGTCTGGACAGGGCTGGAAACACCATATATTTT
TRBJ2-2,-,TRBV5-1,once,CASSSGADWDGELFF,TGCGCCAGCAGCTCAGGGGCGGATTGGGACGGGGAGCTGTTTTTT
TRBJ2-7,-,TRBV20-1,-,CSARGFGEQYF,TGCAGTGCTCGGGGGTTTGGCGAGCAGTACTTC
TRBJ1-5,TRBD1,TRBV27,-,CASSLWTGQPQHF,TGTGCCAGCAGTTTATGGACAGGGCAGCCCCAGCATTTT
TRBJ2-1,TRBD2,TRBV28,once,CASSSAGGRYNEQFF,TGTGCCAGCAGCTCAGCGGGGGGTAGATACAATGAGCAGTTCTTC
TRBJ2-5,-,TRBV9,-,CASSVGVAETQYF,TGTGCCAGCAGCGTAGGAGTCGCGGAGACCCAGTACTTC
TRBJ2-7,-,TRBV11-2,once,CASSLDGASMIAYEQYF,TGTGCCAGCAGCTTAGATGGGGCATCCATGATTGCCTACGAGCAGTACTTC
TRBJ2-2,-,TRBV2,-,CASTPRRTVETGELFF,TGTGCCAGCACCCCCCGGAGGACGGTCGAAACCGGGGAGCTGTTTTTT
TRBJ2-7,-,TRBV11-2,-,CASSLAIYEQYF,TGTGCCAGCAGCTTAGCCATCTACGAGCAGTACTTC
TRBJ2-1,TRBD2,TRBV6-5,-,CASSYLAGLAAREQFF,TGTGCCAGCAGTTACCTAGCGGGACTAGCCGCAAGGGAGCAGTTCTTC
TRBJ2-2,-,TRBV27,-,CASSWTNTGELFF,TGTGCCAGCAGTTGGACTAACACCGGGGAGCTGTTTTTT
TRBJ1-4,-,TRBV28,-,CASSSLQGPNEKLFF,TGTGCCAGCAGTTCCCTACAGGGCCCTAATGAAAAACTGTTTTTT
TRBJ2-7,TRBD2,TRBV2,-,CASSTSSGGAGEQYF,TGTGCCAGCAGTACCTCTAGCGGGGGGGCAGGCGAGCAGTACTTC
TRBJ1-5,-,TRBV2,-,CASSGGGNQPQHF,TGTGCCAGCAGTGGGGGGGGAAATCAGCCCCAGCATTTT
TRBJ2-7,TRBD2,TRBV28,-,CASSLAGTSFYEQYF,TGTGCCAGCAGTTTGGCCGGGACTAGCTTCTACGAGCAGTACTTC
TRBJ2-7,-,TRBV7-8,-,CASSLAPLREQYF,TGTGCCAGCAGCTTAGCCCCCCTCCGGGAGCAGTACTTC
TRBJ2-7,TRBD2,TRBV18,-,CASSPGGREGTYEQYF,TGTGCCAGCTCACCAGGGGGCCGGGAGGGCACCTACGAGCAGTACTTC
TRBJ2-1,TRBD2,TRBV5-1,-,CASSPMASGDNEQFF,TGCGCCAGCAGCCCGATGGCTAGCGGAGACAATGAGCAGTTCTTC
TRBJ2-7,-,TRBV2,-,CASTSDRFNSYEQYF,TGTGCCAGCACATCCGACAGATTCAATTCCTACGAGCAGTACTTC
TRBJ2-7,-,TRBV15,-,CATSATSGVWESEQYF,TGTGCCACCAGTGCTACGTCGGGGGTTTGGGAGTCCGAGCAGTACTTC